The clone carrying this T cell receptor (beta chain) was recorded only once. Cryopreserved PBMCs supplied approximately 1.9 micrograms of genomic DNA for TCR beta libraries. This sample was included in a study of cytotoxic CD8 clonotypes in ibrutinib-treated CLL. Sequencing was performed with immunoSEQ multiplex PCR; in TCRdb, only in-frame clones are kept and a portion is missing. The sample contains tens of thousands of clones, roughly 84% of which appear only once. CDR3 length equals 15 residues. CDR1 SQVTM and CDR2 ANQGSEA come from the germline V gene. V was shortened by 3 bases and J by 0 bases, with 15 bases between the two germline ends.

This chain connects TRBV29-1 to TRBJ2-7; tentatively, D is TRBD2 (5 bases). The sequence came from a human donor with chronic lymphocytic leukemia. Specimen: PBMCs, collected before ibrutinib treatment. The CDR3 protein is CSVDYGGLNSYEQYF. In nucleotides, the CDR3 is TGCAGCGTTGATTATGGAGGACTCAACTCCTACGAGCAGTACTTC.